This T cell receptor (beta chain) originates from a study of blood T cell repertoires in COVID-19. At the level of the study: Acute and convalescent COVID-19 specimens originated in the United States, Italy and Spain. Sources were T cells, B-cell-depleted T cells, or PBMCs; the material itself was cDNA or gDNA.

Sequencing used immunoSEQ multiplex PCR; TCRdb keeps in-frame clones, though not all of them. In the table there are around 280,000 clones, 87% of which are singletons. Study members were between about 18 and 90 years old and lived in fewer than 30 US regions. Recovery meant two consecutive negative NP/OP PCR tests, professional clearance, or resolved symptoms. The sample consisted of PBMCs or T cells enriched from blood (not recorded which). This clonotype originated in a woman between 40 and 55 years old who had recovered from COVID-19.

CDR3 in DNA: TGTGCCACCAGCCGCGGATTGTACAATGAGCAGTTCTTC. Encoded protein: CATSRGLYNEQFF. The chain recombines TRBV15 with TRBJ2-1; D is undetermined. Germline V gene data show CDR1 as LNHNV and CDR2 as YYDKDF (reference sequence). The CDR3 runs to 13 residues. Trimming shortened V by 5 bases and J by 4 bases, and 9 bases separated the two germline ends.